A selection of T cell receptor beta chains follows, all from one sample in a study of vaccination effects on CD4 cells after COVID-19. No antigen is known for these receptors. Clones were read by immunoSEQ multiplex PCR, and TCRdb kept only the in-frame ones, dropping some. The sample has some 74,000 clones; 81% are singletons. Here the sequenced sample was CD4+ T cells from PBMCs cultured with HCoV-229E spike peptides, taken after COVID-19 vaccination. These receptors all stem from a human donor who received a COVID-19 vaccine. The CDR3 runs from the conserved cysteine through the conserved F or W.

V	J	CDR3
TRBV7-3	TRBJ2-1	CASSISGGAYNEQFF
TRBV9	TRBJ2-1	CASSRGTSGEVEQFF
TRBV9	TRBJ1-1	CASSAPQGAGLNTEAFF
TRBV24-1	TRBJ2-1	CATGQSYNEQFF
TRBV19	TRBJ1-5	CASSIDRGYNQPQHF
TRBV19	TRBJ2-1	CASSIVINEQFF
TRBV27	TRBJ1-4	CASGRIGSNEKLFF
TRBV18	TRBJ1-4	CASSLGQNEKLFF
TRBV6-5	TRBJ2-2	CASSWRDAGELFF
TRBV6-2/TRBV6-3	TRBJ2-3	CASSWGPDTPTDTQYF
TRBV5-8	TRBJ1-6	CASSFRAYGGDSPLHF
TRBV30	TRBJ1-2	CAWSGPGHGYTF
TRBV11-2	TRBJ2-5	CASSLPPGTIRAETQYF
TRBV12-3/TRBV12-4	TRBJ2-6	CATHPGANVLTF
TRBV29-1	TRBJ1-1	CSASGQGSATEAFF
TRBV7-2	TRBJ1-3	CASSFGGGVSGNTIYF
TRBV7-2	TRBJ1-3	CASSLAPASNTIYF
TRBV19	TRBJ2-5	CASSIGQGRETQYF
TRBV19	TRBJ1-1	CASSTPAPNTEAFF
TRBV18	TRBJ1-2	CASSPTRADFYGYTF
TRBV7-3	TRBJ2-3	CASSLRGTSVTDTQYF
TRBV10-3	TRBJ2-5	CAISFLTSGGEQETQYF
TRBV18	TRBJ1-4	CASSPSQGTTNEKLFF
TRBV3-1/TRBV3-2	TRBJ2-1	CASSQDLRASGGIEQFF
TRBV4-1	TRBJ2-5	CASSQEGSAGGETQYF
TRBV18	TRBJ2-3	CASSPGQGSTDTQYF
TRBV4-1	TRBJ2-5	CASKKSRAQETQYF
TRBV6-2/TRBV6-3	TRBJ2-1	CASGQGGPSGEQFF
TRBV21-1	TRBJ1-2	CASSKGVNRTPYGYTF
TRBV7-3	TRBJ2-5	CASSLTTETQYF
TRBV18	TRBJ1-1	CASSPPNNWQKNTEAFF
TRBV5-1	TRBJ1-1	CASSLGLTGMNTEAFF
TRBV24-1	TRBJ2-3	CATSDSRRDTQYF
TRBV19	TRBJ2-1	CASSTRGYNEQFF
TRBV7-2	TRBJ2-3	CASSAQGSGGGTDTQYF
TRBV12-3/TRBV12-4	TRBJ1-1	CASQNPLNTEAFF
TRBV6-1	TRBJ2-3	CASSALGTASSTDTQYF
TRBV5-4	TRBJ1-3	CASSLKGVSGNTIYF
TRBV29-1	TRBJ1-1	CSVWRSFAFF
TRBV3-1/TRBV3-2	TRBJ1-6	CASSQLDGASPLHF
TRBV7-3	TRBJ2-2	CASSSQGRDTGELFF
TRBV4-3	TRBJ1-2	CASSQSLGGPGGYTF
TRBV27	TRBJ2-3	CASIDTDTQYF
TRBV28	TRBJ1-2	CASSARDRVGGYTF
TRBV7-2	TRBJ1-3	CASSRSGSGNTIYF
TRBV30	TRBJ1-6	CAWDRANSPLHF
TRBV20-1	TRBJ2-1	CSASYFSQGNEQFF
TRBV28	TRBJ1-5	CASTTRRDNQPQHF
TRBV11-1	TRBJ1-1	CASSSSRDRAEAFF
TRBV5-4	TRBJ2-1	CASSPGRLQFF
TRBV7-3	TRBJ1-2	CASSLGAGTEYGYTF
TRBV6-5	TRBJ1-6	CASSYETGGSPLHF
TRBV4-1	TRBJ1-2	CASSQGDSRANYGYTF
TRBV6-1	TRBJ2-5	CASKVRGQETQYF
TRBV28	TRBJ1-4	CASSFWGSGDEKLFF